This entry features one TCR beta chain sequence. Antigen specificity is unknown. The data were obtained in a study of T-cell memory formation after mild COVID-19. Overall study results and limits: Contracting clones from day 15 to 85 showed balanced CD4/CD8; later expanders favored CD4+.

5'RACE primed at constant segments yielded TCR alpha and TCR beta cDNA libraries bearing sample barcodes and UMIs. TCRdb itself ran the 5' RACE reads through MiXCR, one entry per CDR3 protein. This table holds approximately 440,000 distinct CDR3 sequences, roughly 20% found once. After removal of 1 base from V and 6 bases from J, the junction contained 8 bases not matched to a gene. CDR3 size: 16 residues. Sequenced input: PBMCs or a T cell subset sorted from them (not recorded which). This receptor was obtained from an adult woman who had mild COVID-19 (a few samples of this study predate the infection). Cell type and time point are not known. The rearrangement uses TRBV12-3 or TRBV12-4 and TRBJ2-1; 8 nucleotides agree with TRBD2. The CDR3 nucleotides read TGTGCCAGCAGTTTAGGGCCCGGGAGGGAGGGCAATGAGCAGTTCTTC. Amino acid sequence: CASSLGPGREGNEQFF.